This T cell receptor (beta chain) originates from a study of T cell repertoires in cytomegalovirus infection (dated by TCRdb to between 2017 and 2020). Regarding the study in general: The HLA type of each donor mattered for the analysis, because public TCR beta signatures pointed to carriage of CMV infection along with the matching HLA type. What the research found in general, with its limitations: In both this cohort and an independent cohort of a few hundred donors, the cumulative frequency of public TCR beta family members distinguished carriers of CMV infection plus the relevant HLA type. In the ex vivo response, HLA-C-restricted CMV-specific TCR beta clonotypes were dominant, and in two of eight donors the single most frequent clonotype came from this HLA-C-restricted group.

TCRdb names Illumina HiSeq 1500 as the instrument used. TCRdb trimmed public reads at Q25 via fastp, called clones via MiXCR and kept in-frame beta chains. Here each entry gathers all rows of one CDR3 protein and keeps the most common genes and DNA. Across this sample there are 350,000 to 550,000 distinct CDR3 sequences, with about a third seen only once. Roughly 15% of the sample is in the top ten clones. Details on this clonotype: The antigen it binds to is not known. Base qualities were left out, and no much larger clone turns up one base away.

Specimen: PBMCs. The TCR originated in a human donor in good health (CMV status not recorded). Some clones in this sample may be carry-over from other donors' samples.

The nucleotide sequence reads TGTGCCACCAGTGCCAGAAGGGACACTGAAGCTTTCTTT. This sequence encodes CATSARRDTEAFF. The rearranged chain carries TRBV24-1 and TRBJ1-1; confidence is insufficient to name the D gene. V is shortened by 5 bases, J by 3 bases, and the region joining them spans 9 bases. Measured from the cysteine to the phenylalanine, the CDR3 is 13 residues long. Of the read, only the CDR3 DNA is kept; its 39 bases are in frame from base 1. CDR1 and CDR2 were assigned from the germline V gene as KGHDR and SFDVKD.